This T cell receptor beta chain was sequenced for a study of technical replicates of blood from a handful of donors. Clones were read by immunoSEQ multiplex PCR, and TCRdb kept only the in-frame ones, dropping some. The sample includes over 50,000 clones, about 97% of them seen just once. Germline loops: CDR1 GTSNPN, CDR2 SVGIG (reference sequence). V was cut by 8 bases and J by 4 bases, with 20 bases left in between. The CDR3 consists of 14 residues. The chain is built from TRBV30 and TRBJ1-2; D is ambiguous. The sequencing sample was made of T cells isolated from PBMCs. This clonotype was sampled from a human donor in good health. The CDR3 coding sequence is TGTGCCCAAATGTCGCTGCGCGAGGGCTATGGCTACACCTTC. This sequence encodes CAQMSLREGYGYTF.